Listed below are T cell receptor beta chains from one sample, sequenced in a study of cytomegalovirus exposure and HLA in healthy donors. Some clones are missing from TCRdb's copy, which holds only in-frame ones; the method was immunoSEQ multiplex PCR. The data hold roughly 150,000 clones, with roughly 88% observed a single time. The sequenced material came from PBMCs. Source of these receptors: a boy aged 2 to 9 in good health and CMV-seronegative. Each CDR3 is given with its conserved first and last residue. A D gene is named only where the DNA matches it firmly. Expanded clones get a size class; other rows say once, few or many, or leave the size out.

v_gene,j_gene,abundance,d_gene,CDR3nt,CDR3aa
TRBV7-2,TRBJ2-7,NA,TRBD2,TGTGCCAGTAATATAGCGGGAGTGGGGGAGCAGTACTTC,CASNIAGVGEQYF
TRBV15,TRBJ1-4,NA,TRBD1,TGTGCCACCGGGGACAGGGGAGGTAATGAAAAACTGTTTTTT,CATGDRGGNEKLFF
TRBV9,TRBJ2-5,NA,NA,TGTGCCAGCAGCGTAGAATCGGGAGAACAAGAGACCCAGTACTTC,CASSVESGEQETQYF
TRBV7-5,TRBJ1-2,NA,NA,TGTGCCAGAACCAACTTGGGGACAGGGGAGGACGCCTACACCTTC,CARTNLGTGEDAYTF
TRBV4-3,TRBJ1-2,NA,TRBD1,TGCGCCAGCAGCCAAGCCCCGACAGGGGGGAGCTATGGCTACACCTTC,CASSQAPTGGSYGYTF
TRBV5-4,TRBJ1-1,NA,TRBD1,TGTGCCAGCAGCTCCCGGACAGGATCGAACACTGAAGCTTTCTTT,CASSSRTGSNTEAFF
TRBV29-1,TRBJ1-5,NA,NA,TGCAGCGTTGAAGAGGGGAGCGGGGGACAGCCCCAGCATTTT,CSVEEGSGGQPQHF
TRBV5-5,TRBJ1-2,few,NA,TGTGCCAGCAGCACATCAGGGTACTATGGCTACACCTTC,CASSTSGYYGYTF
TRBV30,TRBJ1-6,NA,NA,TGTGCCTGGAGTAAGGACACAAGGAATTCACCCCTCCACTTT,CAWSKDTRNSPLHF
TRBV19,TRBJ1-6,NA,NA,TGTGCCAGTAGTATAAAGGGAGGTTCACCCCTCCACTTT,CASSIKGGSPLHF
TRBV5-8,TRBJ1-1,NA,NA,TGTGCCAGCAGCTTGGGGGGCAGATACAACACTGAAGCTTTCTTT,CASSLGGRYNTEAFF
TRBV29-1,TRBJ2-1,NA,NA,TGCAGCGTATACAGCGGGGACAACCGCGAGCAGTTCTTC,CSVYSGDNREQFF
TRBV5-6,TRBJ1-1,NA,NA,TGTGCCAGCAGCTCCGGACAGAACACTGAAGCTTTCTTT,CASSSGQNTEAFF
TRBV18,TRBJ2-7,NA,TRBD2,TGTGCCAGCTCACCGGGACTAGCGGGAGGCGAGCAGTACTTC,CASSPGLAGGEQYF
TRBV27,TRBJ1-1,NA,NA,TGTGCCAGCAGGAGGGGGGGGATAAACACTGAAGCTTTCTTT,CASRRGGINTEAFF
TRBV7-8,TRBJ2-1,NA,TRBD2,TGTGCCAGCAGCTTAGCGACGGCTAGCGGGAAATGGAATGAGCAGTTCTTC,CASSLATASGKWNEQFF
TRBV6-5,TRBJ1-1,NA,NA,TGTGCCAGCACCCCAAAGGAAAGGGGGAACACTGAAGCTTTCTTT,CASTPKERGNTEAFF
TRBV5-1,TRBJ2-2,NA,TRBD1,TGCGCCAGCAGCTTATTCAGGGGGCCGGTTATGACCGGGGAGCTGTTTTTT,CASSLFRGPVMTGELFF
TRBV2,TRBJ2-1,NA,NA,TGTGCCGGAGCCTCGGGAATAACCTACAATGAGCAGTTCTTC,CAGASGITYNEQFF
TRBV6-1,TRBJ2-2,NA,TRBD2,TGTGCCAGCAGTGGGAGGGGACTAGCGGGGTCCACCGGGGAGCTGTTTTTT,CASSGRGLAGSTGELFF
TRBV11-1,TRBJ2-3,NA,TRBD1,TGTGCCAGCAGCCGGGACAGAATCACAGATACGCAGTATTTT,CASSRDRITDTQYF
TRBV7-9,TRBJ2-2,NA,TRBD2,TGTGCCAGCAGCAGAGGACTAGCGGGGGGCCGAACCGGGGAGCTGTTTTTT,CASSRGLAGGRTGELFF
TRBV18,TRBJ2-5,NA,TRBD2,TGTGCCAGCTCACCTGGACTAGCGGAAGAGACCCAGTACTTC,CASSPGLAEETQYF
TRBV19,TRBJ1-6,NA,NA,TGTGCCAGTAGTATAGGATGGCGGAATAATTCACCCCTCCACTTT,CASSIGWRNNSPLHF
TRBV5-4,TRBJ1-1,NA,TRBD1,TGTGCCAGCAGCGATCATCCGGTGACAGGGACTGAAGCTTTCTTT,CASSDHPVTGTEAFF
TRBV7-9,TRBJ2-5,NA,TRBD2,TGTGCCAGCAGCTTGGGACTAGCGGGCCAAGAGACCCAGTACTTC,CASSLGLAGQETQYF
TRBV6-5,TRBJ2-1,NA,NA,TGTGCCAGCACAGCGGGCTCCTACAATGAGCAGTTCTTC,CASTAGSYNEQFF
TRBV4-3,TRBJ1-1,NA,NA,TGCGCCAGCAGCCCCGCCTGGAAGCGCACTGAAGCTTTCTTT,CASSPAWKRTEAFF
TRBV7-6,TRBJ2-2,NA,NA,TGTGCCAGCAGCTTAGGGACACACCTCACCGGGGAGCTGTTTTTT,CASSLGTHLTGELFF
TRBV7-9,TRBJ2-1,NA,TRBD2,TGTGCCAGCAGCCCCCCCCAGCGGGGTTACAATGAGCAGTTCTTC,CASSPPQRGYNEQFF
TRBV6-1,TRBJ1-5,NA,NA,TGTGCCAGCAGTGAAGTCCACGCTGACAGGCTGAATAATCAGCCCCAGCATTTT,CASSEVHADRLNNQPQHF
TRBV9,TRBJ2-3,NA,TRBD2,TGTGCCAGCAGCGTAGGGCTAGCGGGAGTGGGTCGGACAGATACGCAGTATTTT,CASSVGLAGVGRTDTQYF
TRBV5-6,TRBJ2-1,NA,NA,TGTGCCAGCAGCTTCTTCCAGGGGGGACTCAATGAGCAGTTCTTC,CASSFFQGGLNEQFF
TRBV11-1,TRBJ2-3,NA,TRBD1,TGTGCCAGCAGCCGTAGGACAGGGGATTTAGGGGCGCAGTATTTT,CASSRRTGDLGAQYF